The 30 T cell receptor beta chains listed next were all sequenced from one sample in a study of OX40 agonist ivuxolimab in advanced cancers. Sequencing was performed with immunoSEQ multiplex PCR; in TCRdb, only in-frame clones are kept and a portion is missing. Among about 58,000 clones listed, about 81% were seen once. Sequencing was performed on CD4+ or CD8+ T cells sorted from blood, taken in a trial of the OX40 agonist ivuxolimab. The receptor set was obtained from an adult with an advanced solid tumor such as melanoma, head and neck, liver or kidney cancer.

The chain joins TRBV5-1 to TRBJ2-2; possible D gene TRBD1, 6 bases. Per the germline V gene, CDR1 is SGHRS and CDR2 is YFSETQ. CDR3 length equals 16 residues. The V gene lost 4 bases and the J gene lost 2 bases, with 15 bases spanning the gap. In nucleotides, the CDR3 is TGCGCCAGCAGCACAGGACAGATCCTAAACACCGGGGAGCTGTTTTTT. Protein sequence: CASSTGQILNTGELFF.

The J gene is TRBJ1-1, the V gene TRBV29-1; D remains ambiguous. Germline values: CDR1 SQVTM, CDR2 ANQGSEA. The V end lost 3 bases, the J end lost 0 bases, and 11 bases lay between the germline ends. The CDR3 is 14 amino acids. Written as DNA, the CDR3 is TGCAGCGTTGATGACACGACCTTGAACACTGAAGCTTTCTTT. Translated: CSVDDTTLNTEAFF.

This chain links TRBV11-2 with TRBJ2-1; D possibly uses TRBD1 or TRBD2 (6 bases each). V was trimmed by 3 bases and J by 2 bases, leaving 11 bases between them. CDR3 length equals 15 residues. The germline CDR1 and CDR2 sequences are SGHAT and FQNNGV. This chain's CDR3 is CASSFRGLTYNEQFF. The CDR3 bases are TGTGCCAGCAGCTTTCGGGGGCTTACCTACAATGAGCAGTTCTTC.

Only one count was recorded for this clone. The V call is TRBV5-6, the J call TRBJ1-2; D is ambiguous. V was shortened by 4 bases and J by 5 bases, with 12 bases between the two germline ends. The germline gives CDR1 SGHDT, CDR2 YYEEEE. This CDR3 comprises 13 residues. CDR3 DNA sequence: TGTGCCAGCAGCCAAGCCGGAGTTTATGGCTACACCTTC. This gives the protein CASSQAGVYGYTF.

The rearrangement links TRBV2 to TRBJ1-2, with unresolved D. Germline V lookup: CDR1 SNHLY, CDR2 FYNNEI. The CDR3 is made up of 12 amino acids. Trimming pared 3 bases from V and 6 bases from J, leaving 8 bases between. The CDR3 spells CASSDRRDGYTF. DNA for the CDR3: TGTGCCAGCAGTGACCGGCGGGATGGCTACACCTTC.

This sequence joins TRBV7-3 and TRBJ1-1; D is unclear. The germline V gene has CDR1 SGHTA and CDR2 FQGTGA. V was cut by 1 base and J by 1 base, with 4 bases left in between. The CDR3 covers 13 residues. CDR3 DNA: TGTGCCAGCAGCTTAAGACAGAACACTGAAGCTTTCTTT. Protein product: CASSLRQNTEAFF.

This clone was counted once. This same CDR3 is encoded by further DNA sequences in the sample. The V call is TRBV5-1, the J call TRBJ2-1, with 10 nucleotides matching TRBD1. Germline V lookup: CDR1 SGHRS, CDR2 YFSETQ. The V segment lost 0 bases and the J segment 4 bases; nucleotides outside the gene matches: 1. The CDR3 length is 15 residues. In nucleotides, the CDR3 is TGCGCCAGCAGCTTGGGACAGGGGGCGTACAATGAGCAGTTCTTC. Its protein product is CASSLGQGAYNEQFF. Complete variable domain (other parts from reference TRBV5-1 and TRBJ2-1): KAGVTQTPRYLIKTRGQQVTLSCSPISGHRSVSWYQQTPGQGLQFLFEYFSETQRNKGNFPGRFSGRQFSNSRSEMNVSTLELGDSALYLCASSLGQGAYNEQFFGPGTRLTVL.

This chain uses TRBV20-1 with TRBJ1-2; D may be TRBD1 (5 bases). The CDR3 is made up of 11 amino acids. V lost 6 bases and J 4 bases, leaving 9 bases between the germline ends. In germline, CDR1 is DFQATT, CDR2 SNEGSKA (reference sequence). The CDR3 is CSAPGSYGYTF. In DNA, the CDR3 is TGCAGTGCCCCAGGGAGCTATGGCTACACCTTC.

The CDR3 DNA reads TGCGCCAGCAGCAACGGACAGGTACAGGAAGAGACCCAGTACTTC. Translated: CASSNGQVQEETQYF. The chain couples TRBV5-1 to TRBJ2-5, with TRBD1 matching over 7 bases. Trimming removed 4 bases from V and 3 bases from J; junction bases left unmatched: 9. CDR3 length equals 15 residues. Germline-derived CDR1 and CDR2 are SGHRS and YFSETQ.

V and J are TRBV30 and TRBJ1-2; tentatively, D is TRBD1 (6 bases). V lost 7 bases to trimming and J lost 0 bases, with 12 bases between them. Germline V lookup: CDR1 GTSNPN, CDR2 SVGIG (reference sequence). The CDR3 has 13 amino acids. CDR3 coding DNA: TGTGCCTTGTGGACAGAGCCTAACTATGGCTACACCTTC. Translation gives CALWTEPNYGYTF.

The chain employs TRBV6-1 and TRBJ2-2; D unresolved. From germline, CDR1 is MNHNS and CDR2 SASEGT. The CDR3 consists of 15 residues. Deletions cut 2 bases from V and 6 bases from J, with 13 bases between. CDR3 amino acids: CASSEPPGIPGELFF. CDR3 in DNA: TGTGCCAGCAGTGAACCCCCGGGTATTCCCGGGGAGCTGTTTTTT.

On this clone: This sample also contains other DNA sequences that code for the same CDR3. This chain joins TRBV6-5 and TRBJ1-1; possible D gene TRBD1, 5 bases. The CDR3 runs to 14 residues. Germline CDR1 MNHEY, CDR2 SVGAGI. V lost 10 bases and J 8 bases, leaving 23 bases between the germline ends. CDR3 amino acids: CATWLWQGSSEAFF. CDR3 sequence (DNA): TGTGCCACCTGGCTGTGGCAGGGCAGCTCCGAAGCTTTCTTT.

The CDR3 nucleotides are TGTGCCAGCAGCTTAGGTCTGGCTACGCAGTATTTT. Amino acids: CASSLGLATQYF. This chain connects TRBV7-2 to TRBJ2-3; D not certain. The germline V gene encodes CDR1 SGHTA and CDR2 FQGNSA. Trimming removed 1 base at V and 8 bases at J, with 7 bases between. This CDR3 has 12 residues.

The chain employs TRBV6-6 and TRBJ2-7, with TRBD2 matching 10 bases. CDR1 is MNHNY and CDR2 is SVGAGI in the germline V gene (reference sequence). V gave up 4 bases and J gave up 3 bases; unmatched junction bases: 6. The CDR3 has 15 residues. As DNA, the CDR3 is TGTGCCAGCAGTTCCCCAGCGGGGGGGAACTACGAGCAGTACTTC. It encodes CASSSPAGGNYEQYF.

This clone has more than one count but fewer than ten. CDR3 in amino acids: CASSQERSNEKLFF. The DNA for the CDR3 is TGTGCCAGCAGCCAAGAGCGATCTAATGAAAAACTGTTTTTT. The V gene is TRBV4-2, the J gene TRBJ1-4; the D is unclear. Germline CDR1 and CDR2: LGHNA and YNFKEQ. Trimming took off 0 bases at V and 3 bases at J, with 5 bases between the two ends. The length of the CDR3 is 14 residues.

This clone was counted a few times. The chain uses TRBV5-4 and TRBJ2-7; D is unclear. CDR1 is SGHNT, CDR2 YYREEE, per germline (reference sequence). The CDR3 has 14 residues. The V and J ends lost 3 bases and 3 bases respectively, with 13 bases between them. CDR3 in DNA: TGTGCCAGCAGCTCTCGTACTGTCAGCTACGAGCAGTACTTC. Amino acid sequence: CASSSRTVSYEQYF.

This chain connects TRBV6-6 to TRBJ2-5, with 7 bases identical to TRBD2. The V gene's germline CDR1 is MNHNY and CDR2 SVGAGI (reference sequence). CDR3 length: 13 amino acids. Trimming at V came to 2 bases and at J to 3 bases, leaving 0 bases not matched to a gene. CDR3 region: CASSYGGEETQYF. The CDR3 DNA sequence: TGTGCCAGCAGTTACGGGGGGGAAGAGACCCAGTACTTC.

This chain joins TRBV4-1 and TRBJ2-7; 14 positions agree with TRBD2. The length of the CDR3 is 20 residues. With V trimmed by 0 bases and J by 3 bases, 13 bases remained unmatched. The V gene's germline CDR1 is MGHRA and CDR2 YSYEKL. CDR3 DNA: TGCGCCAGCAGCCAAGATAGTGGGGAGACTAGCGGGGGGGCATTCTACGAGCAGTACTTC. Its protein product is CASSQDSGETSGGAFYEQYF.

The chain combines TRBV5-1 with TRBJ2-3, with 13 positions matching TRBD2. The J segment lost 2 bases and the V segment lost 3 bases, leaving 3 bases of the junction unmatched. From germline, CDR1 is SGHRS and CDR2 YFSETQ. The CDR3 covers 16 residues. This CDR3 reads CASSSGLAGTTDTQYF. The CDR3 DNA reads TGCGCCAGCAGCTCGGGACTAGCGGGGACCACAGATACGCAGTATTTT.

The chain has TRBV9 and TRBJ2-3, with D possibly matching TRBD2 (5 bases). The CDR3 has 16 amino acids. Trimming took 2 bases from V and 2 from J, leaving 15 bases between them. Germline V gives CDR1 SGDLS, CDR2 YYNGEE. In DNA, the CDR3 is TGTGCCAGCAGCGTTATGGGGAGACTCCACACAGATACGCAGTATTTT. It is translated as CASSVMGRLHTDTQYF.

Details on this clone: One end of the junction does not line up with germline, which may come from a read error. This chain connects TRBV10-3 to TRBJ1-2; D is unresolved. This CDR3 region has 14 residues. CDR1 is ENHRY, CDR2 SYGVKD, per germline. The CDR3: CAISESTASRGGPF. CDR3 in DNA: TGTGCCATCAGTGAGTCGACGGCCTCCCGGGGTGGTCCGTTC.

This clone was seen only a few times. The chain is built from TRBV14 and TRBJ1-2, with D perhaps TRBD1 (5 bases). Germline V gene data show CDR1 as SGHDN and CDR2 as FVKESK. This CDR3 is 12 amino acids long. Trimming left V 4 bases short and J 5 bases short, with 8 bases between. CDR3 nucleotides: TGTGCCAGCAGCCCGGGACCTTATGGCTACACCTTC. Residues: CASSPGPYGYTF.

This sequence joins TRBV28 and TRBJ2-5; D call uncertain. Germline loops: CDR1 MDHEN, CDR2 SYDVKM. There are 14 residues in the CDR3. V shed 3 bases and J shed 10 bases, with 18 bases lying between them. This CDR3 reads CASSFLGVGIRQYF. As DNA, the CDR3 is TGTGCCAGCAGTTTCCTCGGCGTTGGCATTCGCCAGTACTTC.

This chain links TRBV18 with TRBJ2-1; possible D gene TRBD1, 5 bases. V lost 3 bases and J lost 7, with 19 bases in between. CDR3 length equals 16 residues. Germline CDR1 KGHSH, CDR2 LQKENI. CDR3 region: CASSPSLDRRSNEQFF. The CDR3 nucleotides are TGTGCCAGCTCACCTTCGCTTGACAGACGCTCAAATGAGCAGTTCTTC.

The chain employs TRBV7-9 and TRBJ1-2; 8 nucleotides align to TRBD1. This CDR3 comprises 13 residues. With 5 bases clipped from V and 8 bases from J, the junction kept 7 bases outside the gene matches. The germline CDR1 and CDR2 sequences are SEHNR and FQNEAQ (reference sequence). CDR3 sequence (DNA): TGTGCCAGCAGCAACGACAGGGGCGGCGGCTACACCTTC. Amino acid sequence: CASSNDRGGGYTF.

The rearrangement links TRBV10-1 to TRBJ1-5; D remains unclear. CDR1 and CDR2 from the germline V gene are WNHNN and SYGVQD (reference sequence). Between the trimmed V and J ends, which lost 4 bases and 5 bases, there was a span of 9 bases. CDR3 length: 13 amino acids. The CDR3 DNA reads as TGCGCCAGCAGTGTAGGACTGGATCAGCCCCAGCATTTT. Translating it yields CASSVGLDQPQHF.

This chain joins TRBV7-2 and TRBJ1-4, with TRBD1 identical over 9 bases. Trimming cost V 2 bases and J 7 bases; bases outside gene matches: 5. The length of the CDR3 is 15 residues. Germline V gene data show CDR1 as SGHTA and CDR2 as FQGNSA. The CDR3 region is CASSLTGGLGEKLFF. In DNA, the CDR3 is TGTGCCAGCAGCTTAACAGGGGGCCTCGGTGAAAAACTGTTTTTT.

The chain couples TRBV7-4 to TRBJ2-7; D ambiguous. Trimming shortened V by 0 bases and J by 7 bases, and 10 bases separated the two germline ends. This CDR3 has 13 amino acids. Germline CDR1 is SGHVT and CDR2 is SQSDAQ. This chain's CDR3 is CASSLALDGEQYF. In DNA form, the CDR3 reads TGTGCCAGCAGCTTAGCGCTTGACGGAGAGCAGTACTTC.

The DNA of the CDR3 is TGTGCCAGCAGCTCAACTATTCAAACAGATACGCAGTATTTT. Its protein is CASSSTIQTDTQYF. This rearrangement joins TRBV5-4 to TRBJ2-3; D unclear. Germline V gene lookup returns CDR1 SGHNT and CDR2 YYREEE (reference sequence). V dropped 3 bases and J dropped 3 bases, with 11 bases sitting between them. This CDR3 contains 14 residues. The variable domain in full, with the rest retrieved from reference TRBV5-4 and TRBJ2-3, is ETGVTQSPTHLIKTRGQQVTLRCSSQSGHNTVSWYQQALGQGPQFIFQYYREEENGRGNFPPRFSGLQFPNYSSELNVNALELDDSALYLCASSSTIQTDTQYFGPGTRLTVL.

The DNA for the CDR3 is TGTGCCAGTAGGACCCCCCGAGGGGAGGGAACGGGCTACACCTTC. This gives the protein CASRTPRGEGTGYTF. The chain combines TRBV19 with TRBJ1-2; the D gene is possibly TRBD1 (5 bases). The CDR3 has 15 amino acids. CDR1 and CDR2 (germline): LNHDA, SQIVND (reference sequence). V lost 6 bases, J lost 8 bases, and 22 bases lay in between.